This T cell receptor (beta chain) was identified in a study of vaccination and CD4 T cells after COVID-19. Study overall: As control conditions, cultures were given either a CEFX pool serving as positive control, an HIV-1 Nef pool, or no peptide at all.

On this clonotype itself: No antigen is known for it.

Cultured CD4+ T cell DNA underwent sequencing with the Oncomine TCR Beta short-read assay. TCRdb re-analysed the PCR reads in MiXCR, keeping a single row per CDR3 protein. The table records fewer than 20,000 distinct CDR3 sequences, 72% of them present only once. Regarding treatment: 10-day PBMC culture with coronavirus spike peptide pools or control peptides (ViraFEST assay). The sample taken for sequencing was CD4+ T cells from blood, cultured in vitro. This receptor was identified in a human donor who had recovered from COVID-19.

The DNA for the CDR3 is TGTGCCAGCAGGGGGGGACAGGGATACTTACGGGAGCAGTACTTC. Translating gives CASRGGQGYLREQYF. The chain is built from TRBV6-1 and TRBJ2-7, with 9 nucleotides matching TRBD1. CDR3 length: 15 amino acids. Trimming removed 6 bases from V and 7 bases from J; junction bases left unmatched: 13. CDR1 MNHNS and CDR2 SASEGT come from the germline V gene.